Presented here are 14 T cell receptor beta chains from one specimen sequenced in a study of blood T cell repertoires in COVID-19. The method was immunoSEQ multiplex PCR; TCRdb's version includes in-frame clones alone and lacks a portion of them. The sample includes some 110,000 clones, roughly 90% of them seen just once. Sequenced material: peripheral blood. These receptors all stem from a human donor in a cohort sampled during active COVID-19.

The J gene is TRBJ1-2, the V gene TRBV30, with a possible D match to TRBD1 (5 bases). Germline V gene sequence: CDR1 GTSNPN, CDR2 SVGIG (reference sequence). The germline V and J ends were trimmed by 3 bases and 6 bases, with 14 bases remaining between them. This CDR3 comprises 13 residues. CDR3 residues: CAWRGGESHGYTF. The CDR3 DNA reads TGTGCCTGGAGGGGAGGGGAGTCCCATGGCTACACCTTC.

This rearrangement joins TRBV10-1 to TRBJ1-3; D is unclear. Trimming stripped 10 bases from V and 4 bases from J, with 17 bases between. This CDR3 is built from 14 residues. The germline V gene has CDR1 WNHNN and CDR2 SYGVQD (reference sequence). For the CDR3, the DNA is TGCGCCACCTCCCGGGAATCCAGCGGAAACACCATATATTTT. Residues: CATSRESSGNTIYF.

The chain uses TRBV5-1 and TRBJ2-5, with D tentatively TRBD2 (7 bases). Deletions cut 0 bases from V and 5 bases from J, with 17 bases between. The germline gives CDR1 SGHRS, CDR2 YFSETQ. The CDR3 has 16 amino acids. The CDR3 DNA follows: TGCGCCAGCAGCTTGGATGGGGGGGCCCCTGGGGAGACCCAGTACTTC. This gives the protein CASSLDGGAPGETQYF.

In nucleotides, the CDR3 is TGTGCCAGCAGTCAACAGGGGGCGCCTGTTCAGCCCCAGCATTTT. This translates into CASSQQGAPVQPQHF. The gene calls are TRBV28 and TRBJ1-5; 9 positions match TRBD1. The CDR3 consists of 15 residues. The germline V gene has CDR1 MDHEN and CDR2 SYDVKM. After removal of 5 bases from V and 6 bases from J, the junction contained 8 bases not matched to a gene.

The chain employs TRBV20-1 and TRBJ2-7; D not resolved. This CDR3 has 11 amino acids. The germline CDR1 and CDR2 sequences are DFQATT and SNEGSKA (reference sequence). Trimming shortened V by 5 bases and J by 3 bases, and 8 bases separated the two germline ends. The CDR3 DNA reads TGCAGTGCTCCTATCCGCTACGAGCAGTACTTC. It codes for CSAPIRYEQYF.

The CDR3 loop is CASSPRSDSSTDTQYF. The CDR3 region has the DNA TGTGCCAGCTCACCAAGGAGCGACTCTAGCACAGATACGCAGTATTTT. J is TRBJ2-3 and V is TRBV18; D remains ambiguous. Trimming took off 2 bases at V and 0 bases at J, with 12 bases between the two ends. The CDR3 has 16 amino acids. Germline assignment: CDR1 KGHSH and CDR2 LQKENI.

The chain is built from TRBV6-5 and TRBJ2-1; D uncertain. There are 15 residues in the CDR3. CDR1 MNHEY and CDR2 SVGAGI come from the germline V gene. The V end lost 0 bases, the J end lost 0 bases, and 6 bases lay between the germline ends. Here the CDR3 reads CASSYSGYSYNEQFF. The CDR3 DNA reads as TGTGCCAGCAGTTACTCCGGGTACTCCTACAATGAGCAGTTCTTC.

The chain recombines TRBV6-5 with TRBJ1-6; 7 bases fit TRBD1. The CDR3 totals 15 residues. V shed 7 bases and J 4 bases; nucleotides not matched to a gene: 7. Germline loops: CDR1 MNHEY, CDR2 SVGAGI. CDR3 amino acids: CASTRGGGYNSPLHF. For the CDR3, the DNA is TGTGCCAGCACCCGAGGGGGCGGGTATAATTCACCCCTCCACTTT.

This chain links TRBV11-2 with TRBJ2-3; D gene unclear. V was shortened by 0 bases and J by 0 bases, with 16 bases between the two germline ends. The length of the CDR3 is 18 residues. Germline values: CDR1 SGHAT, CDR2 FQNNGV. In nucleotides, the CDR3 is TGTGCCAGCAGCTTAGACATCCCTTACACAGCTAGCACAGATACGCAGTATTTT. It translates to CASSLDIPYTASTDTQYF.

The rearrangement links TRBV11-3 to TRBJ2-7; D perhaps matches TRBD2 (6 bases). The length of the CDR3 is 16 residues. Germline values: CDR1 SGHNT, CDR2 YENEEA. The V end was cut by 1 base, the J end by 0 bases, with 13 bases between. The CDR3 is CASSLVGRGSSYEQYF. In DNA, the CDR3 is TGTGCCAGCAGCTTAGTCGGGCGGGGTAGCTCCTACGAGCAGTACTTC.

V usage is TRBV5-4 and J usage is TRBJ2-2, with D perhaps TRBD1 (6 bases). Germline values: CDR1 SGHNT, CDR2 YYREEE (reference sequence). The germline V and J ends were trimmed by 4 bases and 7 bases, with 8 bases remaining between them. CDR3 size: 12 residues. Written as DNA, the CDR3 is TGTGCCAGCAGCCTGGACAGCGGGGAGCTGTTTTTT. Protein product: CASSLDSGELFF.

This sequence joins TRBV7-8 and TRBJ1-1, with D possibly being TRBD1 (5 bases). CDR1 SGHVS and CDR2 FQNEAQ come from the germline V gene. The V end was cut by 1 base, the J end by 0 bases, with 9 bases between. This CDR3 is built from 15 residues. The CDR3 coding sequence is TGTGCCAGCAGCTTAGTCCCGGGGGTGAACACTGAAGCTTTCTTT. It is translated as CASSLVPGVNTEAFF.

This rearrangement joins TRBV11-2 to TRBJ2-7; 9 bases agree with TRBD1. CDR3 length: 15 residues. After removal of 4 bases from V and 3 bases from J, the junction contained 7 bases not matched to a gene. Germline CDR1 reads SGHAT; CDR2 reads FQNNGV. CDR3 sequence: CASSYPGQGRYEQYF. The CDR3 bases are TGTGCCAGCAGCTACCCGGGACAGGGACGCTACGAGCAGTACTTC.

The chain employs TRBV4-1 and TRBJ2-5, with TRBD1 matching 7 bases. The V segment lost 2 bases and the J segment 9 bases; nucleotides outside the gene matches: 12. The CDR3 is made up of 15 amino acids. Germline V gives CDR1 MGHRA, CDR2 YSYEKL. Here the CDR3 reads CASSQPTEGAKAQYF. The CDR3, as DNA: TGCGCCAGCAGCCAACCTACCGAGGGGGCTAAGGCCCAGTACTTC.